This T cell receptor (beta chain) derives from a study of T cells in Graves' hyperthyroidism and ophthalmopathy. Broader study findings: Blood shared most expanded thyroid clonotypes above 0.001. A model built on 13 V-J features separated ophthalmopathy from stable hyperthyroidism.

Exclusion followed for patients with uncontrolled infection, other autoimmune disease, pregnancy or lactation. CDR1 is SNHLY and CDR2 is FYNNEI in the germline V gene. The CDR3 is made up of 18 amino acids. J was trimmed by 4 bases and V by 0 bases; bases with no gene match: 10. TCR beta CDR3 regions were amplified from RNA transcripts. When the TCR CDR3 underwent first-round RT-PCR, the HTBI primer set was used. MiXCR, run by TCRdb on the multiplex PCR reads, gives a single entry per CDR3 protein. The sample lists around 430,000 distinct CDR3 sequences, more than 12% occurring once. This clonotype was counted ten times or more. Its cognate antigen is unknown.

The clonotype was recovered from a woman younger than 45 with Graves' hyperthyroidism. The chain carries TRBV2 and TRBJ2-1, with 9 positions matching TRBD1. The specimen was blood. CDR3 in DNA: TGTGCCAGCAGTGAAGCGCCCCCGACAGGGGGGAAATACAATGAGCAGTTCTTC. This translates into CASSEAPPTGGKYNEQFF.